This T cell receptor beta chain came from a study of vaccination effects on CD4 cells after COVID-19. Before any sequencing was done, the ViraFEST assay used viral peptide pools to expand antigen-specific CD4+ T cells. Culture lasted 10 days before CD4+ T cell isolation. Vaccination of participants consisted of two doses of either the BNT162b2 or mRNA-1273 vaccine. The healthy vaccine recipients, who had no prior SARS-CoV-2 infection, showed negative nucleocapsid antibodies. It was on days 3 and 7 that half the medium was replaced with IL-2 medium. To note about this clone: Its target is unknown.

The assay was immunoSEQ multiplex PCR, and TCRdb's table has in-frame clones only and misses some. Counted here are approximately 13,000 clones, around 72% occurring once; the ten biggest clones make up 9.9%. The CDR3 has 14 amino acids. The germline V gene encodes CDR1 SNHLY and CDR2 FYNNEI. V shed 7 bases and J 5 bases; nucleotides not matched to a gene: 4. This TCR came from a human donor who received a COVID-19 vaccine. V is TRBV2 and J is TRBJ2-3; 12 nucleotides line up with TRBD2. The sequenced sample was CD4+ T cells from PBMCs cultured with SARS-CoV-2 spike peptides, obtained after COVID-19 vaccination. The CDR3 reads CASTLAGGIDTQYF. Written as DNA, the CDR3 is TGTGCCAGCACCCTAGCGGGAGGGATAGATACGCAGTATTTT. The entire variable domain, with the rest obtained from reference TRBV2 and TRBJ2-3, is as follows: EPEVTQTPSHQVTQMGQEVILRCVPISNHLYFYWYRQILGQKVEFLVSFYNNEISEKSEIFDDQFSVERPDGSNFTLKIRSTKLEDSAMYFCASTLAGGIDTQYFGPGTRLTVL.